The rows below give T cell receptor beta chains drawn from one sample of a study of blood T cell repertoires in COVID-19. Measured with immunoSEQ multiplex PCR; TCRdb has only the in-frame clones, and not every one. Altogether over 200,000 clones are present, 88% being singletons, with the ten largest covering 0.65% to 0.95%. The sequencing sample was made of peripheral blood. These receptors originate from a woman between 25 and 40 years old with acute or convalescent COVID-19. Each CDR3 is given with its conserved first and last residue. The D gene is left open where the match is weak. Not every row has a clone size; where given, it reads once, few, many or a size class.

v_gene	d_gene	abundance	j_gene	CDR3nt	CDR3aa
TRBV7-2	TRBD1	NA	TRBJ2-1	TGTGCCAGCAGCTTAGGACAGGGGGATTACAATGAGCAGTTCTTC	CASSLGQGDYNEQFF
TRBV3-1/TRBV3-2	NA	NA	TRBJ1-3	TGTGCCAGCAGCCAAGAGGTAACGCAGGCGCGCTCTGGAAACACCATATATTTT	CASSQEVTQARSGNTIYF
TRBV9	TRBD1	NA	TRBJ1-2	TGTGCCAGCAGGAGCACAGGGGCTGGCTACACCTTC	CASRSTGAGYTF
TRBV15	TRBD2	NA	TRBJ2-7	TGTGCCACCAGCAGAGGCCATCTGGCGGGAGGCTCCTACGAGCAGTACTTC	CATSRGHLAGGSYEQYF
TRBV11-3	NA	NA	TRBJ2-1	TGTGCCAGCAGCTTGGCGGGGAGCTCCTACAATGAGCAGTTCTTC	CASSLAGSSYNEQFF
TRBV7-8	TRBD2	NA	TRBJ2-5	TGTGCCAGCAGCCGAGGGACTAGCGGGAGTATCCAGTACTTC	CASSRGTSGSIQYF
TRBV19	NA	NA	TRBJ2-3	TGTGCCAGTAGTATAGGGGGTAGCGGATACACAGATACGCAGTATTTT	CASSIGGSGYTDTQYF
TRBV7-2	NA	NA	TRBJ1-2	TGTGCCAGCAACCCTGATCTGTGGGCTGTACGGGGCTACACCTTC	CASNPDLWAVRGYTF
TRBV21-1	NA	NA	TRBJ2-7	NA	CASSKVGQGATYEQYF
TRBV10-3	TRBD1	NA	TRBJ1-6	TGTGCCATCAGTGAGGGACAGGGGTCGAATTCACCCCTCCACTTT	CAISEGQGSNSPLHF
TRBV5-5	NA	once	TRBJ2-1	TGTGCCAGCAGCTTGGAAGTCGGGTCCTACAATGAGCAGTTCTTC	CASSLEVGSYNEQFF
TRBV27	NA	NA	TRBJ2-3	TGTGCCAGCAGTCTAGCGAAATTGACAGATACGCAGTATTTT	CASSLAKLTDTQYF
TRBV5-1	NA	NA	TRBJ1-2	TGCGCCAGCAGCTTGGATGCAGCGGCTTATGGCTACACCTTC	CASSLDAAAYGYTF
TRBV19	NA	NA	TRBJ1-1	TGTGCCAGTAGTCCGCCGAACAGGCGGACTGAAGCTTTCTTT	CASSPPNRRTEAFF
TRBV7-6	TRBD1	NA	TRBJ1-4	TGTGCCAGCAGCTTGACAGGGGGAGCAACTAATGAAAAACTGTTTTTT	CASSLTGGATNEKLFF
TRBV7-9	TRBD1	NA	TRBJ1-4	TGTGCCATCAGCTTACAGGGGGATCGGGAAAAACTGTTTTTT	CAISLQGDREKLFF
TRBV2	NA	NA	TRBJ2-1	TGTGCCAGCAGTGAAGTCAGAGGCAATTTGGGTGAGCAGTTCTTC	CASSEVRGNLGEQFF
TRBV30	NA	NA	TRBJ2-3	TGTGCCTGGAGTGTTGCGGGACGGACAGATACGCAGTATTTT	CAWSVAGRTDTQYF
TRBV6-2/TRBV6-3	TRBD1	NA	TRBJ1-4	TGTGCCAGCAGCGACAGGGGCGGCGAAAAACTGTTTTTT	CASSDRGGEKLFF
TRBV9	TRBD1	NA	TRBJ1-2	TGTGCCAGCAGCACTTCCGGGACAGACTATGGCTACACCTTC	CASSTSGTDYGYTF
TRBV19	TRBD2	once	TRBJ2-3	TGTGCCAGTAGTATAATAGCGGGAGGGAGCACAGATACGCAGTATTTT	CASSIIAGGSTDTQYF
TRBV5-1	NA	NA	TRBJ2-5	TGCGCCAGCAAAACTTCTGAGACCCAGTACTTC	CASKTSETQYF
TRBV5-1	NA	once	TRBJ2-3	TGCGCCAGCAGCTTGGGCGGGCGCGCTACGCAGTATTTT	CASSLGGRATQYF
TRBV5-4	TRBD2	NA	TRBJ2-7	TGTGCCAGCAGCTTTTTAGGGAGGGCCAGCTACGAGCAGTACTTC	CASSFLGRASYEQYF